This TCR beta chain comes out of a study of identical twins. TCRdb reprocessed the 5' RACE reads with MiXCR, giving one entry per CDR3 protein. This sample yields 450,000 or so distinct CDR3 sequences, of which 24% are seen a single time; 2.9% belongs to the top ten. Germline loops: CDR1 SEHNR, CDR2 FQNEAQ (reference sequence). The CDR3 is 15 amino acids. V gave up 5 bases and J gave up 9 bases, with 23 bases separating them. The same sample was also studied in work on T cells expressing NK-cell markers.

The sequenced sample was CD4+ T cells sorted from blood. This chain joins TRBV7-9 and TRBJ2-7; D is perhaps TRBD1 or TRBD2 (7 bases each). The sequence was obtained from a woman aged 18-29 years in good health. The CDR3 loop is CASSDKPTGTTRQYF. The CDR3 DNA reads TGTGCCAGCAGCGACAAACCGACAGGGACTACGAGGCAGTACTTC.